These 29 T cell receptor beta chains came from one sample sequenced in a study of TET2 disruption in CD19-targeted CAR T cells. Their recognized antigens are unknown. The assay was immunoSEQ multiplex PCR, and TCRdb's table has in-frame clones only and misses some. Its listing shows under 30,000 clones. This sample's treatment: autologous CTL019 cells: CD19 CAR with 4-1BB and CD3 zeta domains. Source: CD8- CAR+ T cells sorted from cultured blood T cells, taken for CD19 CAR T cell therapy. The sample's subset: CD8-negative CAR-positive T cells from the infusion product. Source of these receptors: a man in his 70s with chronic lymphocytic leukemia.

Concerning this clone itself: From the germline J gene comes the end of the CDR3, since the read stops 3 residues before it. The V call is TRBV5-1, the J call TRBJ1-2, with 9 bases lining up with TRBD1. CDR1 and CDR2 from the germline V gene are SGHRS and YFSETQ. CDR3 length: 15 residues. The CDR3 sequence: CASSLNRGHSYDYTF. CDR3 bases read: TGCGCCAGCAGCTTGAACAGGGGGCATAGCTACGAC.

Comment on this clone: Coverage ceases 3 residues before the CDR3 finishes, and the germline J gene fills in the end. The gene calls are TRBV7-9 and TRBJ1-6; no firm D call. Trimming pared 4 bases from V and 10 bases from J, leaving 14 bases between. The germline V gene encodes CDR1 SEHNR and CDR2 FQNEAQ (reference sequence). The CDR3 extends over 14 amino acids. The sequenced CDR3 bases are TGTGCCAGCAGCTCCACACCCGGCGGATCACCC. This codes for CASSSTPGGSP. The complete CDR3 protein is CASSSTPGGSPLHF.

Worth noting for this clone: The CDR3 goes on 3 residues after the read ends, and that part is filled in from the germline J gene. The chain recombines TRBV28 with TRBJ1-3; D perhaps matches TRBD1 (5 bases). CDR3 size: 15 residues. V was trimmed by 3 bases and J by 3 bases, leaving 12 bases between them. CDR1 and CDR2 (germline): MDHEN, SYDVKM. The sequenced CDR3 bases are TGTGCCAGCAGTTTTAGGGGATCAGGTGGAAACACC. Amino acids: CASSFRGSGGNT. The whole CDR3 protein is CASSFRGSGGNTIYF.

As regards this clone: The sequence runs out 3 residues before the end of the CDR3; the remainder is reconstructed from the germline J gene. The chain employs TRBV18 and TRBJ2-7; D is possibly TRBD1 (5 bases). V was cut by 6 bases and J by 4 bases, with 16 bases left in between. Germline V gene sequence: CDR1 KGHSH, CDR2 LQKENI. CDR3 length equals 14 residues. This CDR3 is CASSPGSKGYEQYF. Incomplete CDR3 DNA: TGTGCCAGCTCCCCCGGGTCCAAGGGGTACGAG.

This clone is called medium-sized based on its frequency. From the germline J gene comes the end of the CDR3, since the read stops 3 residues before it. The chain has TRBV19 and TRBJ2-6, with D tentatively TRBD1 (6 bases). This CDR3 comprises 16 residues. V lost 3 bases and J lost 2, with 11 bases in between. Germline lookup yields CDR1 LNHDA and CDR2 SQIVND (reference sequence). The CDR3 bases that were read are TGTGCCAGTAGTATCCCCCACAGGGCTGGGGCCAACGTC. This translates into CASSIPHRAGANV. Given in full, the CDR3 is CASSIPHRAGANVLTF.

About this clone itself: Germline is not matched at one junction end, which may reflect a read error. The same CDR3 is also encoded by other DNA sequences in this sample. CDR3 DNA, as far as it was read: TGCAGTGCCTCACCCGGGTACACT. Its translation: CSASPGYT. The CDR3 in full is CSASPGYTIYF. The chain uses TRBV20-1 and TRBJ1-3; no definite D call. With the read ending 3 residues before the CDR3 end, the germline J gene is used to fill in that end. The CDR3 loop spans 11 amino acids. Germline V gene lookup returns CDR1 DFQATT and CDR2 SNEGSKA (reference sequence).

As concerns this clone: The CDR3 goes on 3 residues after the read ends, and that part is filled in from the germline J gene. J is TRBJ2-2 and V is TRBV5-1; D may correspond to TRBD1 or TRBD2 (5 bases each). Germline values: CDR1 SGHRS, CDR2 YFSETQ. The CDR3 loop spans 15 amino acids. Between the trimmed V and J ends, which lost 0 bases and 5 bases, there was a span of 11 bases. The CDR3 reads CASSLAVRETGELFF. CDR3 bases read: TGCGCCAGCAGCTTGGCCGTCAGGGAGACCGGGGAG.

As concerns this clone: The missing CDR3 end, 3 residues past where the read stops, is filled in from the germline J gene. This chain connects TRBV10-3 to TRBJ2-4; TRBD2 matches at 12 bases. Losses at the gene ends were 2 bases for V and 0 bases for J; bases not matched to a gene: 2. CDR1 is ENHRY, CDR2 SYGVKD, per germline. CDR3 length: 17 residues. CDR3 protein: CAISETSGGLAKNIQYF. Incomplete CDR3 DNA: TGTGCCATCAGTGAGACTAGCGGGGGGTTAGCCAAAAACATT.

In the case of this clone: The DNA ends 3 residues before the CDR3 does, and the rest of the CDR3 is filled in from the germline J gene. The V call is TRBV12-3 or TRBV12-4, the J call TRBJ2-3; TRBD1 aligns across 9 bases. This CDR3 has 15 amino acids. V lost 6 bases to trimming and J lost 5 bases; unmatched junction nucleotides: 9. Here the CDR3 reads CASSPKTGGRDTQYF. CDR3 DNA (partial): TGTGCCAGCAGCCCCAAGACAGGGGGACGAGATACG.

As regards this clone: From the germline J gene comes the end of the CDR3, since the read stops 3 residues before it. The chain is built from TRBV28 and TRBJ1-5; 8 nucleotides agree with TRBD1. V shed 6 bases and J 0 bases; nucleotides not matched to a gene: 10. Germline-derived CDR1 and CDR2 are MDHEN and SYDVKM. This CDR3 region has 17 residues. CDR3 loop: CASSPRQGLYSNQPQHF. CDR3 DNA, as far as it was read: TGTGCCAGCAGCCCCAGACAGGGGCTTTATAGCAATCAGCCC.

Comment on this clone: The read falls 3 residues short of the CDR3 end, and the missing part is taken from the germline J gene. This specimen includes other DNA sequences encoding the same CDR3. The chain carries TRBV20-1 and TRBJ1-2; 7 bases line up with TRBD1. The CDR3 covers 14 residues. Germline CDR1 reads DFQATT; CDR2 reads SNEGSKA (reference sequence). CDR3 bases read: TGCAGTGCTAGATGGACCACAGGGGCTGGAGGT. This translates into CSARWTTGAGG. The full CDR3 is CSARWTTGAGGYTF.

A note on this clone: The CDR3 end falls 3 residues outside the read, so it is completed with the germline J gene. The chain recombines TRBV18 with TRBJ2-4; 7 positions agree with TRBD1. The CDR3 is made up of 15 amino acids. Looked up from germline, CDR1 is KGHSH and CDR2 is LQKENI. CDR3 bases read: TGTGCCAGCTCATTCTCTACCGGGACAGTCTATGGT. This encodes CASSFSTGTVYG. The whole CDR3 region reads CASSFSTGTVYGQYF.

The CDR3 DNA, read in part, is TGCAGCGTAGGGACAGGGGAGTTTGGT. Protein: CSVGTGEFG. The whole CDR3 is CSVGTGEFGQYF. V is TRBV29-1 and J is TRBJ2-4; 10 nucleotides match TRBD1. The sequence runs out 3 residues before the end of the CDR3; the remainder is reconstructed from the germline J gene. The CDR3 length is 12 residues. Per germline, CDR1 SQVTM and CDR2 ANQGSEA. Full variable domain (remainder filled in from reference TRBV29-1 and TRBJ2-4): SAVISQKPSRDICQRGTSLTIQCQVDSQVTMMFWYRQQPGQSLTLIATANQGSEATYESGFVIDKFPISRPNLTFSTLTVSNMSPEDSSIYLCSVGTGEFGQYFGAGTRLSVL.

A remark on this clone: Read coverage stops 3 residues before the CDR3 terminus; the germline J gene supplies the remainder. The chain links TRBV20-1 to TRBJ2-4, with TRBD1 matching over 7 bases. Germline-derived CDR1 and CDR2 are DFQATT and SNEGSKA (reference sequence). The CDR3 contains 16 residues. The covered CDR3 bases are TGCAGTGCTAGAGATCCTGAGACAGGGAGCAATCAGCCT. It yields the protein CSARDPETGSNQP. Given in full, the CDR3 is CSARDPETGSNQPQYF.

The CDR3 sequence: CASSLGTANQPQYF. The covered CDR3 bases are TGTGCCAGCAGCCTCGGGACAGCTAATCAGCCT. The chain joins TRBV7-8 to TRBJ2-4; 7 positions agree with TRBD1. The read stops 3 residues short of the end of the CDR3; the missing end is completed from the germline J gene. The CDR3 consists of 14 residues. Looked up from germline, CDR1 is SGHVS and CDR2 is FQNEAQ.

In the case of this clone: The CDR3 end is not reached by the read, which stops 3 residues before it; the germline J gene fills it in. The rearrangement links TRBV5-1 to TRBJ2-4, with D uncertain. Germline V gene sequence: CDR1 SGHRS, CDR2 YFSETQ. The CDR3 covers 14 residues. Trimming took 7 bases from V and 3 from J, leaving 14 bases between them. CDR3 bases read: TGCGCCAGCCACGTTGATACGGGCAAAAACATT. It encodes CASHVDTGKNI. In full, the CDR3 is CASHVDTGKNIQYF.

Note on this clone: The read comes to an end 3 residues before the CDR3 does, leaving the germline J gene to fill in the end. The rearrangement links TRBV6-4 to TRBJ2-2; 10 bases match TRBD1. The CDR3 covers 15 residues. Looked up from germline, CDR1 is MRHNA and CDR2 is SNTAGT. The trim removed 3 bases at V and 4 bases at J, leaving 2 bases unmatched. CDR3: CASSEGQGSTGELFF. CDR3 DNA (partial): TGTGCCAGCAGTGAGGGACAGGGGTCCACCGGGGAG.

Remarks on this clone: The observed sequence ends 3 residues before the CDR3 terminus, with the missing tail filled in from the germline J gene. The rearrangement links TRBV5-4 to TRBJ2-7; the D is unclear. The germline V gene encodes CDR1 SGHNT and CDR2 YYREEE (reference sequence). V lost 3 bases and J lost 6, with 16 bases in between. The CDR3 sequence is 14 residues long. CDR3 DNA, as far as it was read: TGTGCCAGCAGCTCACAAGGGCCGTTTGTCGAG. The encoded protein is CASSSQGPFVE. The whole CDR3 protein reads CASSSQGPFVEQYF.

About this clone: The read stops 3 residues short of the end of the CDR3; the missing end is completed from the germline J gene. The chain combines TRBV3-1 (or the pseudogene TRBV3-2) with TRBJ2-3; D possibly corresponds to TRBD2 (5 bases). Germline V gene data show CDR1 as LGHDT and CDR2 as YNNKEL (reference sequence). V gave up 3 bases and J gave up 4 bases, with 14 bases separating them. This CDR3 comprises 15 residues. CDR3 bases read: TGTGCCAGCAGCCAGGAGTCCATCGGGGCAGATACG. Translated, it gives CASSQESIGADT. The entire CDR3 reads CASSQESIGADTQYF.

To note about this clone: The CDR3 extends 3 residues past the end of the read, so its final part is completed from the germline J gene. The rearrangement joins TRBV29-1 to TRBJ1-2; 8 positions agree with TRBD1. This CDR3 is built from 13 residues. The germline V gene has CDR1 SQVTM and CDR2 ANQGSEA. The CDR3 reads CSVVDRAPDTYTF. Incomplete CDR3 DNA: TGCAGCGTTGTGGACAGGGCACCAGATACC. The full variable domain, completed using reference TRBV29-1 and TRBJ1-2, is SAVISQKPSRDICQRGTSLTIQCQVDSQVTMMFWYRQQPGQSLTLIATANQGSEATYESGFVIDKFPISRPNLTFSTLTVSNMSPEDSSIYLCSVVDRAPDTYTFGSGTRLTVV.

Concerning this clone itself: The observed sequence ends 3 residues before the CDR3 terminus, with the missing tail filled in from the germline J gene. The sample carries other DNA sequences with the same CDR3. The chain links TRBV19 to TRBJ1-2, with 11 bases matching TRBD1. The germline CDR1 and CDR2 sequences are LNHDA and SQIVND (reference sequence). The CDR3 loop spans 16 amino acids. Trimming removed 9 bases from V and 5 bases from J; junction bases left unmatched: 14. The CDR3 sequence is CASGSAAGQGAYGYTF. CDR3 bases read: TGTGCCAGCGGGTCGGCCGCTGGACAGGGGGCGTATGGC.

Notes on this clone: The missing CDR3 end, 3 residues past where the read stops, is filled in from the germline J gene. The chain joins TRBV18 to TRBJ2-3; 10 bases map to TRBD2. Germline V gene lookup returns CDR1 KGHSH and CDR2 LQKENI. The CDR3 consists of 17 residues. With 3 bases clipped from V and 5 bases from J, the junction kept 11 bases outside the gene matches. Here the CDR3 reads CASSPLGAGGREDTQYF. The CDR3 DNA, read in part, is TGTGCCAGCTCACCCCTTGGAGCGGGGGGGCGTGAAGATACG.

A note on this clone: The read falls 3 residues short of the CDR3 end, and the missing part is taken from the germline J gene. The chain couples TRBV20-1 to TRBJ2-1; D is perhaps TRBD1 (5 bases). The germline V gene encodes CDR1 DFQATT and CDR2 SNEGSKA (reference sequence). Trimming stripped 0 bases from V and 9 bases from J, with 18 bases between. The CDR3 contains 15 residues. The CDR3: CSARDSQGRWGEQFF. The sequenced part of the CDR3 DNA is TGCAGTGCTAGAGATTCGCAGGGTAGGTGGGGTGAG.

The sequenced CDR3 bases are TGCAGTGCTAGAGATCACCAGGGGGGAGAGACC. Its protein product is CSARDHQGGET. The full CDR3 reads CSARDHQGGETQYF. The V and J genes are TRBV20-1 and TRBJ2-5; a weak D match, TRBD1 (7 bases). Read data end 3 residues before the CDR3 end; the end is taken from the germline J gene. Trimming cost V 0 bases and J 4 bases, with 12 bases left between them. Germline values: CDR1 DFQATT, CDR2 SNEGSKA (reference sequence). The CDR3 runs to 14 residues.

As to this clone: The sequence runs out 3 residues before the end of the CDR3; the remainder is reconstructed from the germline J gene. The chain recombines TRBV9 with TRBJ2-4; D call uncertain. Germline-derived CDR1 and CDR2 are SGDLS and YYNGEE. The length of the CDR3 is 15 residues. CDR3 region: CASSVMGERQETQYF. The CDR3 bases that were read are TGTGCCAGCAGCGTTATGGGTGAACGACAAGAGACT.

Worth noting for this clone: The read stops 3 residues short of the end of the CDR3; the missing end is completed from the germline J gene. The chain uses TRBV19 and TRBJ2-4; D is possibly TRBD2 (6 bases). Germline assignment: CDR1 LNHDA and CDR2 SQIVND (reference sequence). This CDR3 has 16 amino acids. The CDR3 reads CASSAPGEATLGGQYF. Incomplete CDR3 DNA: TGTGCCAGTAGCGCCCCCGGGGAGGCCACACTTGGCGGT.

On this clone: The CDR3 end falls 3 residues outside the read, so it is completed with the germline J gene. The sample contains more than one DNA sequence encoding this CDR3. The V gene is TRBV27, the J gene TRBJ1-1; 7 bases are shared with TRBD1. There are 14 residues in the CDR3. The germline CDR1 and CDR2 sequences are MNHEY and SMNVEV (reference sequence). Germline trimming cut 2 bases from V and 2 bases from J; bases unmatched to any gene: 2. The CDR3 sequence: CASSLQGGNTEAFF. The DNA read from the CDR3 is TGTGCCAGCAGTTTACAGGGGGGAAACACTGAA.

Turning to this clone: The CDR3 end lies 3 residues beyond the end of the read and is filled in from the germline J gene. The chain is built from TRBV7-9 and TRBJ1-2, with 7 bases identical to TRBD1. The germline V gene encodes CDR1 SEHNR and CDR2 FQNEAQ (reference sequence). The CDR3 totals 15 residues. CDR3 loop: CASSLGSAGGYDYTF. The covered CDR3 bases are TGTGCCAGCAGCTTAGGATCGGCAGGGGGGTACGAC.

As to this clone: The CDR3 goes on 3 residues after the read ends, and that part is filled in from the germline J gene. The chain is built from TRBV6-1 and TRBJ2-5, with a possible D match to TRBD2 (5 bases). The V end lost 4 bases, the J end lost 5 bases, and 11 bases lay between the germline ends. The CDR3 contains 13 residues. From germline, CDR1 is MNHNS and CDR2 SASEGT. Incomplete CDR3 DNA: TGTGCCAGCAGTGGGCTAGGCGGGGAGACC. Its protein product is CASSGLGGET. The full-length CDR3 reads as CASSGLGGETQYF.